Each of the 5 T cell receptor beta chains below was sequenced from the same sample in a study of blood T cell repertoires in COVID-19. This table comes from immunoSEQ multiplex PCR, and its TCRdb copy is limited to in-frame clones, with some not included. There are nearly 250,000 clones in the sample; around nine tenths occur only once, and around 1.6% lies in the top ten. The sample was peripheral blood. These receptors were collected from a woman in her sixties or seventies who had recovered from COVID-19.

The CDR3 DNA reads as TGTGCCAGCAGCTTGGATCAGGGGCGGGTCGAGACCCAGTACTTC. This encodes CASSLDQGRVETQYF. The J gene is TRBJ2-5, the V gene TRBV5-8; D is perhaps TRBD1 (6 bases). The ends were cut back, 0 bases at V and 5 bases at J, with 14 bases in the middle. The CDR3 contains 15 residues. Germline V gene sequence: CDR1 SGHTS, CDR2 YDEGEE.

This chain joins TRBV20-1 and TRBJ2-5; D is uncertain. Germline CDR1 reads DFQATT; CDR2 reads SNEGSKA (reference sequence). Trimming removed 3 bases at V and 5 bases at J, with 10 bases between. The CDR3 extends over 12 amino acids. Written as DNA, the CDR3 is TGCAGTGCTAGTATCCAGTGGGAGACCCAGTACTTC. Encoded protein: CSASIQWETQYF.

This clone was seen more than once but under ten times. The chain links TRBV15 to TRBJ1-1, with D possibly TRBD1 on 6 matching bases. The CDR3 is 13 residues long. V lost 8 bases to trimming and J lost 1 base, with 11 bases between them. Germline assignment: CDR1 LNHNV and CDR2 YYDKDF (reference sequence). The CDR3 region is CATGRGTNTEAFF. CDR3 coding DNA: TGTGCCACCGGGAGGGGGACGAACACTGAAGCTTTCTTT. Together with reference TRBV15 and TRBJ1-1, the CDR3 gives the full variable domain: DAMVIQNPRYQVTQFGKPVTLSCSQTLNHNVMYWYQQKSSQAPKLLFHYYDKDFNNEADTPDNFQSRRPNTSFCFLDIRSPGLGDTAMYLCATGRGTNTEAFFGQGTRLTVV.

The chain uses TRBV19 and TRBJ1-2; a weak D match, TRBD1 (6 bases). The CDR3 loop spans 13 amino acids. V lost 7 bases and J 6 bases, leaving 15 bases between the germline ends. The germline gives CDR1 LNHDA, CDR2 SQIVND (reference sequence). The CDR3 nucleotides read TGTGCCAGTAATTACAGGGAGGGCGATGGCTACACCTTC. It specifies CASNYREGDGYTF.

The chain links TRBV10-3 to TRBJ2-5, with TRBD1 matching 8 bases. The CDR3 sequence is 16 residues long. The germline gives CDR1 ENHRY, CDR2 SYGVKD. V trimming: 2 bases; J trimming: 1 base; junction bases outside the gene matches: 6. The CDR3: CAISEADRGSQETQYF. The CDR3 DNA is TGTGCCATCAGTGAGGCCGACAGGGGATCCCAAGAGACCCAGTACTTC.